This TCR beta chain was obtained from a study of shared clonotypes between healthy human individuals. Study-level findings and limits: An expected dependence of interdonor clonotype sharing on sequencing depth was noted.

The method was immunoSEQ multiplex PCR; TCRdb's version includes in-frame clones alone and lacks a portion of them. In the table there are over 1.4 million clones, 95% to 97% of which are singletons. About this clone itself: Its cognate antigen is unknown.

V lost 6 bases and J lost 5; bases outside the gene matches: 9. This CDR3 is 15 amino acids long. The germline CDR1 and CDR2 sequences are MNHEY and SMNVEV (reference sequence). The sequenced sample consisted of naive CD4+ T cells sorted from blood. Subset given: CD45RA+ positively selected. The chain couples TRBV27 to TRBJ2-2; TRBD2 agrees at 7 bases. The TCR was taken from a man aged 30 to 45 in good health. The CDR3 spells CASSWGGRVTGELFF. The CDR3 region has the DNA TGTGCCAGCAGCTGGGGAGGGAGGGTGACCGGGGAGCTGTTTTTT.